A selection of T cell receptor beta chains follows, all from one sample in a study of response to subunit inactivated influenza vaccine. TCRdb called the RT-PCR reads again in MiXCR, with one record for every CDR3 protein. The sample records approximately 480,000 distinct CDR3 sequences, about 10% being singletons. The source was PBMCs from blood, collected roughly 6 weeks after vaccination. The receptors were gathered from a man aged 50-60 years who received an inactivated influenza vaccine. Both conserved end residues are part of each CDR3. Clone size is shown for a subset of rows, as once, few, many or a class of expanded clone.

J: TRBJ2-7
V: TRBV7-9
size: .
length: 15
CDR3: CASSTYRGLLDEQYF

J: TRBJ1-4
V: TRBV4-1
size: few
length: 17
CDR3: CASSQGWAGTRNEKLFF

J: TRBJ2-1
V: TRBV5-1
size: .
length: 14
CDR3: CASSWTSGYNEQFF

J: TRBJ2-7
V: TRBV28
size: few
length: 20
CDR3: CASSSPFRTTGTPSSYEQYF

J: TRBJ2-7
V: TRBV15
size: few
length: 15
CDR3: CATSRPGLAVYEQYF

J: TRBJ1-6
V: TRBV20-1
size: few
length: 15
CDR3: CSARTSGTANSPLHF

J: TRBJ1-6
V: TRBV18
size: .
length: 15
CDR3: CASSPGTGGYSPLHF

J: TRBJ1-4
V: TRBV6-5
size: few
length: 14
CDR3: CASSSLTASEKLFF

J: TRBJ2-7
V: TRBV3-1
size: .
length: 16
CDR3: CASSQGGRVVGYEQYF

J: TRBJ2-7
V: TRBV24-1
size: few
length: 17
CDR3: CATSGRGGQGETYEQYF

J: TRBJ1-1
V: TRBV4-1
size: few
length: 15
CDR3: CASSRVGALNTEAFF

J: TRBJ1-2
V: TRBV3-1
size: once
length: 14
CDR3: CASTQRGQDYGYTF

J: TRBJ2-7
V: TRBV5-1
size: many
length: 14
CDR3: CASSQTGKSYEQYF

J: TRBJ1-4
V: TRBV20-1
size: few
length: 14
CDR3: CSAREAQLNEKLFF

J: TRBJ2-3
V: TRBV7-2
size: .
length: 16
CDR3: CASSFTSGGSTDTQYF

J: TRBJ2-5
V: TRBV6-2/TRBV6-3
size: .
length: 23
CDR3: CASSSDFRNVLAGTVLYQETQYF

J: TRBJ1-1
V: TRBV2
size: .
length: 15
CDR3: CASSVEGRMNTEAFF

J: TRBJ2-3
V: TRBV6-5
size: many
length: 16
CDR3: CASSYSLAESTDTQYF

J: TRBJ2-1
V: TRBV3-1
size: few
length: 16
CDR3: CAAAPILAGGYNEQFF

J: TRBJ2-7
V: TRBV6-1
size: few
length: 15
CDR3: CASTLARGGDNEQYF

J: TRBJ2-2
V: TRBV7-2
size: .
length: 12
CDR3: CASSLVLGELFF

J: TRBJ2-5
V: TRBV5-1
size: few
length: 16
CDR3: CASLEKGQGNQETQYF

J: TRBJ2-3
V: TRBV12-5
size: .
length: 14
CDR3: CASGPDRVADTQYF

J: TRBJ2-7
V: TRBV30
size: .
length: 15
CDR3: CAWGILGQGALIKDF